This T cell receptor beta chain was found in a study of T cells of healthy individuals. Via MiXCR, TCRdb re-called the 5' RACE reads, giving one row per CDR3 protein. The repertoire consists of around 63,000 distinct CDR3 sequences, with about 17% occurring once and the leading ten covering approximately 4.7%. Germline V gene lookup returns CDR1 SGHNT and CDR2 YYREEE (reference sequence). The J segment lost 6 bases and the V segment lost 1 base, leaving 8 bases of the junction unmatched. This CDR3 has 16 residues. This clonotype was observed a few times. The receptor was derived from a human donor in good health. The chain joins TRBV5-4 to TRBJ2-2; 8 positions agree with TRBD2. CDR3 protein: CASSLSRGGLAGELFF. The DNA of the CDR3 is TGTGCCAGCAGCTTGAGCCGGGGGGGCCTCGCCGGGGAGCTGTTTTTT.